This T cell receptor (beta chain) was found in a study of T cell clones after liver transplantation. Study in general: Without induction therapy, subjects received standard immunosuppression until 12-24 months post-transplant. Blood was drawn pre-transplant, before withdrawal, and after full or failed withdrawal.

Findings and limits, study-wide: Conclusions were preliminary, with small, heterogeneous patient groups. Migration into the graft, not deletion, may explain lost graft donor-reactive T cells.

CDR1 is SGDLS, CDR2 YYNGEE, per germline. V lost 3 bases and J lost 4, with 25 bases in between. This CDR3 has 19 amino acids. Only in-frame clones appear in the TCRdb table, and some are missing; sequencing was by immunoSEQ multiplex PCR. Seen here are 50,000 or so clones, about 67% observed once, and the top ten hold 9.5% to 10%. Note on this clone: Its antigen is unidentified.

The TCR sequence derives from a human patient who received a liver transplant. Some T cells could come from the graft donor. J is TRBJ1-4 and V is TRBV9; possible D gene TRBD1, 5 bases. The sample consisted of CD4+ T cells from blood, taken around 54 months after liver transplant. Here the CDR3 DNA reads TGTGCCAGCAGCGCAATTACTTACGGGGACTCTAGACTTAATGAAAAACTGTTTTTT. This sequence encodes CASSAITYGDSRLNEKLFF.